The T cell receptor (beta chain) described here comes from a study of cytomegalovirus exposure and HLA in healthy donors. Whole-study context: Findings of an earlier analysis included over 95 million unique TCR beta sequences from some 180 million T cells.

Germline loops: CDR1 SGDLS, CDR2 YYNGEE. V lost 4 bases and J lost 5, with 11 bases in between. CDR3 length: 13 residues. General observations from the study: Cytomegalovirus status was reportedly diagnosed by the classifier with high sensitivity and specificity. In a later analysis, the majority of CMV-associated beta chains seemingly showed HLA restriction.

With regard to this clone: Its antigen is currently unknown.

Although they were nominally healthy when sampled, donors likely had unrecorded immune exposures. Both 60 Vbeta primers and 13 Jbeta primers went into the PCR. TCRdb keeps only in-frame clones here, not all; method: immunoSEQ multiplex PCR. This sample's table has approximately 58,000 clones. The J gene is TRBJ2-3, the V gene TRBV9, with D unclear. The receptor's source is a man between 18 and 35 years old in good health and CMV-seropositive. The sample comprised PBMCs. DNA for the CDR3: TGTGCCAGCAGCTCTTTTCCGGGAGATACGCAGTATTTT. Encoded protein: CASSSFPGDTQYF.